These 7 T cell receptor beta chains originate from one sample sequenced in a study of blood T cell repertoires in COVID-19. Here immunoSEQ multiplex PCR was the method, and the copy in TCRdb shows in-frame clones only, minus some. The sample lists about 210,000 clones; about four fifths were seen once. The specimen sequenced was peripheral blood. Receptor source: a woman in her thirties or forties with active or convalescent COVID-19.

The CDR3 sequence: CSAVTGPNEKLFF. CDR3 nucleotide sequence: TGCAGCGCTGTGACAGGTCCTAATGAAAAACTGTTTTTT. The chain recombines TRBV29-1 with TRBJ1-4; a possible D gene is TRBD1 (6 bases). The CDR3 is made up of 13 amino acids. With 7 bases removed from V and 3 bases from J, the gap between germline ends came to 12 bases. Germline values: CDR1 SQVTM, CDR2 ANQGSEA.

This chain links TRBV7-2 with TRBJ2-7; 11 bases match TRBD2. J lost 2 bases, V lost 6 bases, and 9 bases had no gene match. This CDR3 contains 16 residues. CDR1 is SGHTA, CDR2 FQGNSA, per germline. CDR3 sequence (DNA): TGTGCCAGCAGTAAGACCGGGACTAGCGGTGCCTACGAGCAGTACTTC. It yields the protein CASSKTGTSGAYEQYF.

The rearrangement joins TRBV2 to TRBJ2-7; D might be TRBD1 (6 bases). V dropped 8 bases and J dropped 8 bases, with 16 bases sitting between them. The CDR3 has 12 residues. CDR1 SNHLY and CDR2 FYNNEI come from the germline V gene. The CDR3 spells CASAQDSPKQYF. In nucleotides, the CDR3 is TGTGCCAGCGCTCAGGACAGCCCGAAGCAGTACTTC.

The CDR3 DNA sequence: TGTGCCAGCACCACTACCCTGGGCTATGGCTACACCTTC. Translated: CASTTTLGYGYTF. V usage is TRBV28 and J usage is TRBJ1-2; D unclear. The CDR3 consists of 13 residues. Germline values: CDR1 MDHEN, CDR2 SYDVKM. V was clipped by 7 bases and J by 4 bases, with 13 bases between them.

In DNA form, the CDR3 reads TGTGCCAGCAGCGTAGGAGGCGGGGGGGGCCTTTCCTACAATGAGCAGTTCTTC. Protein sequence: CASSVGGGGGLSYNEQFF. The chain links TRBV9 to TRBJ2-1; the match to TRBD2 covers 9 bases. CDR3 size: 18 residues. Germline V gives CDR1 SGDLS, CDR2 YYNGEE. After removal of 0 bases from V and 1 base from J, the junction contained 8 bases not matched to a gene.

DNA for the CDR3: TGCGCCAGCAGCTTCGGGGACAGGGACGAGGAGACCCAGTACTTC. Protein product: CASSFGDRDEETQYF. This chain links TRBV5-1 with TRBJ2-5, with 9 bases lining up with TRBD1. The junction had 7 bases not matched to a gene; V was cut back by 2 bases and J by 5 bases. The CDR3 loop spans 15 amino acids. Germline V gene lookup returns CDR1 SGHRS and CDR2 YFSETQ.

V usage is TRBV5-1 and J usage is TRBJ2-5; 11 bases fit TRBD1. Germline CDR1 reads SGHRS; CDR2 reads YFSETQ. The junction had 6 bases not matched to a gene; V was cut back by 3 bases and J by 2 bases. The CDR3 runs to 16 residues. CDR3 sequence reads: CASSSGQGALQETQYF. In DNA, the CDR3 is TGCGCCAGCAGCTCCGGACAGGGGGCCCTTCAAGAGACCCAGTACTTC.